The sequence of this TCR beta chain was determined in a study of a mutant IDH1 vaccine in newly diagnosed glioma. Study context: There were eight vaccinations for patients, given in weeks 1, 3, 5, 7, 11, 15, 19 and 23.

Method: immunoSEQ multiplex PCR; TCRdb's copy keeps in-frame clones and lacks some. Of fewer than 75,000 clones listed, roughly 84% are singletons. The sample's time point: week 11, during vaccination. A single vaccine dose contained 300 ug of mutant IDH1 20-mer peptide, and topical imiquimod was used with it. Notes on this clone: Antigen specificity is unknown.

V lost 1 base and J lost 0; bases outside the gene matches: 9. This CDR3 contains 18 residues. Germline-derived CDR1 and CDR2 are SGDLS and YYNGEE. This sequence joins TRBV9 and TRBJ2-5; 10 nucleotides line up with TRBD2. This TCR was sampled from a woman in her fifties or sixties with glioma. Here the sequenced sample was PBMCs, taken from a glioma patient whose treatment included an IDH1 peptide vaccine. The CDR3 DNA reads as TGTGCCAGCAGCGTAAGGCCAAGCGGGGGGGCCTACCAAGAGACCCAGTACTTC. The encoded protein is CASSVRPSGGAYQETQYF.